Below, 2 T cell receptor beta chains from the same sample are listed, as sequenced in a study of T cell responses to AZD1222 COVID-19 vaccine. Clones were sequenced by immunoSEQ multiplex PCR, and TCRdb holds only the in-frame ones, with some missing. The profile shows more than 95,000 clones, about 94% of them singletons. Sequenced here: peripheral blood, sampled on day 0 of AZD1222 vaccination. The source of these receptors is an adult in good health.

The rearrangement uses TRBV19 and TRBJ2-2; 12 positions agree with TRBD2. The germline gives CDR1 LNHDA, CDR2 SQIVND (reference sequence). Unmatched junction bases numbered 8, after V lost 6 bases and J lost 6 bases. This CDR3 has 16 amino acids. This CDR3 is CASSGTTSGSSGELFF. The CDR3, as DNA: TGTGCCAGTAGCGGAACGACTAGCGGGAGTTCCGGGGAGCTGTTTTTT.

The sample holds one count of this clone. This chain links TRBV3-1 (or the pseudogene TRBV3-2) with TRBJ2-7; TRBD2 agrees at 10 bases. After removal of 7 bases from V and 7 bases from J, the junction contained 10 bases not matched to a gene. The length of the CDR3 is 14 residues. Germline V gives CDR1 LGHDT, CDR2 YNNKEL (reference sequence). CDR3 sequence (DNA): TGTGCCAGCAACGACCTAGCGGGGGACCCAGAGCAGTACTTC. Its protein product is CASNDLAGDPEQYF.